The 26 T cell receptor beta chains reported below all come from one sample, sequenced in a study of T cell repertoires in cytomegalovirus infection. TCRdb reprocessed the reads via MiXCR and lists one record per CDR3 protein. In the table there are under 150,000 distinct CDR3 sequences, roughly 31% of which are singletons. What these receptors recognize is not known. The material was CD8+ T cells from cultured PBMCs, obtained from culture after CMV antigen stimulation. These TCRs come from a human donor in good health (CMV status not recorded). Some clones in this sample may be carry-over from other donors' samples.

The V and J genes are TRBV4-1 and TRBJ2-1, with D possibly matching TRBD2 (6 bases). Germline assignment: CDR1 MGHRA and CDR2 YSYEKL. Trimming removed 0 bases from V and 0 bases from J, with 12 bases in between. The CDR3 runs to 17 residues. The CDR3: CASSQDGLAPSYNEQFF. CDR3 sequence (DNA): TGCGCCAGCAGCCAAGATGGGCTAGCGCCCTCCTACAATGAGCAGTTCTTC.

This clonotype occurred many times. The genes are TRBV7-9 and TRBJ2-7; 8 nucleotides line up with TRBD2. The ends lost 8 bases at V and 2 bases at J; junction bases unmatched: 11. CDR1 SEHNR and CDR2 FQNEAQ come from the germline V gene (reference sequence). CDR3 length: 15 residues. DNA of the CDR3: TGTGCCAGCGGCCCTGGTGGAGCGGGGGCCTACGAGCAGTACTTC. It encodes CASGPGGAGAYEQYF.

This rearrangement joins TRBV6-2 or TRBV6-3 to TRBJ2-7, with D tentatively TRBD2 (5 bases). The ends were cut back, 4 bases at V and 2 bases at J, with 12 bases in the middle. CDR1 is MNHEY and CDR2 is SVGEGT in the germline V gene. The CDR3 consists of 14 residues. The CDR3 DNA reads as TGTGCCAGCAGTTCCTTCCGGGGTACCTACGAGCAGTACTTC. The encoded protein is CASSSFRGTYEQYF.

The chain uses TRBV7-8 and TRBJ1-2; 7 nucleotides match TRBD1. Germline CDR1 SGHVS, CDR2 FQNEAQ. The CDR3 totals 14 residues. After removal of 5 bases from V and 10 bases from J, the junction contained 13 bases not matched to a gene. The CDR3 nucleotides read TGTGCCAGCAGCCCGACGACAGGGATGGGCTTCTACACCTTC. Translation: CASSPTTGMGFYTF.

This clonotype was counted a few times. J is TRBJ2-1 and V is TRBV19; D is perhaps TRBD1 (5 bases). The germline V gene encodes CDR1 LNHDA and CDR2 SQIVND (reference sequence). V was cut by 4 bases and J by 3 bases, with 10 bases left in between. The CDR3 totals 14 residues. The CDR3 loop reads CASSRGRVYNEQFF. The CDR3 DNA is TGTGCCAGTAGTAGGGGCAGGGTCTACAATGAGCAGTTCTTC.

In its sample, this clonotype was seen a few times. The V gene is TRBV25-1, the J gene TRBJ2-5; no clear D gene. The CDR3 length is 11 residues. Germline V lookup: CDR1 MGHDK, CDR2 SYGVNS. V was clipped by 4 bases and J by 8 bases, with 8 bases between them. CDR3 amino acids: CASSATETQYF. The DNA for the CDR3 is TGTGCCAGCAGTGCTACAGAAACCCAGTACTTC.

The CDR3 DNA reads as TGTGCCAGTAGTATCTCACCACAGGGCGAGTACTACGAGCAGTACTTC. Amino acids: CASSISPQGEYYEQYF. This chain links TRBV19 with TRBJ2-7; D possibly corresponds to TRBD1 (6 bases). CDR1 is LNHDA and CDR2 is SQIVND in the germline V gene (reference sequence). Trimming shortened V by 3 bases and J by 3 bases, and 18 bases separated the two germline ends. The CDR3 loop spans 16 amino acids.

In this sample, this clonotype turned up a few times. The genes are TRBV4-2 and TRBJ2-1, with 7 bases identical to TRBD1. CDR1 is LGHNA, CDR2 YNFKEQ, per germline. This CDR3 spans 16 amino acids. Germline trimming cut 0 bases from V and 4 bases from J; bases unmatched to any gene: 6. The CDR3 DNA sequence: TGTGCCAGCAGCCAAGAGAGAGGACAGGCATACAATGAGCAGTTCTTC. Protein sequence: CASSQERGQAYNEQFF.

The chain has TRBV19 and TRBJ2-1; possibly TRBD2 for D (6 bases). The CDR3 sequence is 16 residues long. V dropped 7 bases and J dropped 7 bases, with 23 bases sitting between them. Germline CDR1 and CDR2: LNHDA and SQIVND (reference sequence). The CDR3 DNA is TGTGCCAGTACTGATCAGACTCCGGGACTCTCAAATGAGCAGTTCTTC. The encoded protein is CASTDQTPGLSNEQFF.

This chain links TRBV20-1 with TRBJ2-1; 12 bases agree with TRBD2. The CDR3 has 15 residues. V trimming: 5 bases; J trimming: 5 bases; junction bases outside the gene matches: 7. Germline CDR1 and CDR2: DFQATT and SNEGSKA (reference sequence). The DNA of the CDR3 is TGCAGTGCTGCCCCGGCTAGCGGGGGGGACAATGAGCAGTTCTTC. It is translated as CSAAPASGGDNEQFF.

This clonotype was counted many times. The chain couples TRBV7-6 to TRBJ1-1, with D unresolved. V shed 4 bases and J shed 2 bases, with 8 bases lying between them. The CDR3 sequence is 13 residues long. Germline-derived CDR1 and CDR2 are SGHVS and FNYEAQ. The CDR3 loop is CASSSTLNTEAFF. In DNA, the CDR3 is TGTGCCAGCAGCTCGACGTTAAACACTGAAGCTTTCTTT.

This clonotype was recorded a few times. The rearrangement links TRBV11-1 to TRBJ2-1, with TRBD2 as a possible D gene (6 bases). The germline V gene encodes CDR1 SGHAT and CDR2 FQDESV (reference sequence). This CDR3 comprises 15 residues. Trimming took 5 bases from V and 4 from J, leaving 15 bases between them. CDR3 in amino acids: CASSDGGSLYNEQFF. The CDR3 region has the DNA TGTGCCAGCAGCGACGGGGGTAGCCTATACAATGAGCAGTTCTTC. The variable domain in full, completed from reference TRBV11-1 and TRBJ2-1, reads EAEVAQSPRYKITEKSQAVAFWCDPISGHATLYWYRQILGQGPELLVQFQDESVVDDSQLPKDRFSAERLKGVDSTLKIQPAELGDSAMYLCASSDGGSLYNEQFFGPGTRLTVL.

The chain couples TRBV27 to TRBJ1-2; D is perhaps TRBD1 (5 bases). Germline V gene sequence: CDR1 MNHEY, CDR2 SMNVEV (reference sequence). CDR3 length equals 14 residues. V was pared by 6 bases and J by 3 bases, with 14 bases between. The DNA of the CDR3 is TGTGCCAGCAGCCCAAAAGGGGACTACTATGGCTACACCTTC. Protein product: CASSPKGDYYGYTF.

The CDR3, as DNA: TGTGCTAGTGGTTTGGTTGTTTCCAGGGGCCGCCGGGGGACCCAGTACTTC. It encodes CASGLVVSRGRRGTQYF. V gene TRBV12-5 combines with J gene TRBJ2-5, with D maybe TRBD1 (6 bases). CDR3 length: 17 amino acids. Trimming shortened V by 0 bases and J by 7 bases, and 21 bases separated the two germline ends. Per germline, CDR1 LGHNT and CDR2 FRNRAP.

The CDR3 coding sequence is TGCGCCAGCAGCCTGGATCTCGGGGCTCAGGATACGCAGTATTTT. It translates to CASSLDLGAQDTQYF. The V call is TRBV5-1, the J call TRBJ2-3; the D gene could be TRBD1 or TRBD2 (5 bases each). Germline CDR1 reads SGHRS; CDR2 reads YFSETQ. The V end lost 4 bases, the J end lost 6 bases, and 18 bases lay between the germline ends. This CDR3 contains 15 residues. Drawing the rest from reference TRBV5-1 and TRBJ2-3, the complete variable domain is KAGVTQTPRYLIKTRGQQVTLSCSPISGHRSVSWYQQTPGQGLQFLFEYFSETQRNKGNFPGRFSGRQFSNSRSEMNVSTLELGDSALYLCASSLDLGAQDTQYFGPGTRLTVL.

This clonotype was seen only once. This CDR3 is CASSYIKWVVSAGELFF. CDR3 in DNA: TGTGCCAGCAGTTACATAAAATGGGTTGTTTCCGCCGGGGAGCTGTTTTTT. The chain recombines TRBV6-2 or TRBV6-3 with TRBJ2-2; D not certain. From germline, CDR1 is MNHEY and CDR2 SVGEGT. This CDR3 region has 17 residues. V dropped 2 bases and J dropped 6 bases, with 19 bases sitting between them.

This clonotype is judged medium-sized (0.01 to 0.1%). The genes are TRBV7-2 and TRBJ1-1, with D possibly being TRBD1 (6 bases). The CDR3 loop spans 14 amino acids. V was clipped by 5 bases and J by 2 bases, with 12 bases between them. Looked up from germline, CDR1 is SGHTA and CDR2 is FQGNSA. Here the CDR3 DNA reads TGTGCCAGCAGCCAGTGGACAGCAAACACTGAAGCTTTCTTT. Its translation: CASSQWTANTEAFF.

The genes are TRBV27 and TRBJ2-7; D might be TRBD1 (5 bases). Trimming left V 3 bases short and J 2 bases short, with 11 bases between. In germline, CDR1 is MNHEY, CDR2 SMNVEV (reference sequence). This CDR3 is built from 14 residues. The DNA for the CDR3 is TGTGCCAGCAGTTTTGTGGGGCTTGCCTACGAGCAGTACTTC. Its translation is CASSFVGLAYEQYF.

The rearrangement links TRBV6-6 to TRBJ2-1; tentatively, D is TRBD1 (7 bases). Germline assignment: CDR1 MNHNY and CDR2 SVGAGI (reference sequence). This CDR3 spans 18 amino acids. V dropped 0 bases and J dropped 6 bases, with 21 bases sitting between them. The chain's CDR3 is CASSYSRGRRSEGNEQFF. The CDR3 bases are TGTGCCAGCAGTTACTCAAGGGGGCGGAGATCGGAGGGCAATGAGCAGTTCTTC.

The DNA of the CDR3 is TGTGCCAGTAGTTACGGAGTGAACACTGAAGCTTTCTTT. The encoded protein is CASSYGVNTEAFF. The gene calls are TRBV19 and TRBJ1-1, with no clear D. The CDR3 is 13 amino acids. With 5 bases removed from V and 0 bases from J, the gap between germline ends came to 7 bases. Germline V gene data show CDR1 as LNHDA and CDR2 as SQIVND (reference sequence).

In DNA form, the CDR3 reads TGTGCCAGCAGCATACCGGGCCAGAACACTGAAGCTTTCTTT. Translation: CASSIPGQNTEAFF. J is TRBJ1-1 and V is TRBV11-2; D is unclear. Germline V gives CDR1 SGHAT, CDR2 FQNNGV. Trimming took 5 bases from V and 1 from J, leaving 11 bases between them. This CDR3 has 14 amino acids.

In this sample, this clonotype turned up a few times. The V gene is TRBV7-6, the J gene TRBJ2-7, with 9 bases that match TRBD1. The germline V gene encodes CDR1 SGHVS and CDR2 FNYEAQ. CDR3 length equals 15 residues. J was trimmed by 2 bases and V by 5 bases; bases with no gene match: 7. As DNA, the CDR3 is TGTGCCAGCAGCGGGATGACAGGGGGAACCTACGAGCAGTACTTC. Encoded protein: CASSGMTGGTYEQYF.

This chain connects TRBV6-5 to TRBJ2-2; TRBD1 is a possible D gene (6 bases). From germline, CDR1 is MNHEY and CDR2 SVGAGI. The CDR3 sequence is 20 residues long. The V end was cut by 2 bases, the J end by 4 bases, with 26 bases between. The CDR3 loop is CASSYANPGVGHRGTGELFF. In nucleotides, the CDR3 is TGTGCCAGCAGTTACGCGAACCCAGGGGTGGGTCACCGAGGCACCGGGGAGCTGTTTTTT.

In this sample, this clonotype turned up a few times. In nucleotides, the CDR3 is TGTGCCAGCAGCTTAAGGTGGGGGTTCGAGCAGTACTTC. It is translated as CASSLRWGFEQYF. The rearrangement links TRBV5-8 to TRBJ2-7; either TRBD1 or TRBD2 may supply D (5 bases each). The V and J ends lost 2 bases and 6 bases respectively, with 12 bases between them. The CDR3 length is 13 residues. Germline CDR1 and CDR2: SGHTS and YDEGEE.

In its sample, this clonotype was seen once. The chain combines TRBV6-2 or TRBV6-3 with TRBJ2-1, with 9 positions matching TRBD1. CDR1 and CDR2 (germline): MNHEY, SVGEGT. The CDR3 loop spans 14 amino acids. Unmatched junction bases numbered 16, after V lost 7 bases and J lost 15 bases. CDR3 nucleotides: TGTGCCAGCAAAGGGACAGGGTCGGGAGACTGTCCGTTCTTC. Its translation is CASKGTGSGDCPFF.

The V gene is TRBV6-1, the J gene TRBJ1-2; 7 positions match TRBD1. CDR1 and CDR2 (germline): MNHNS, SASEGT. The CDR3 spans 12 residues. With 3 bases clipped from V and 9 bases from J, the junction kept 4 bases outside the gene matches. The CDR3 DNA reads as TGTGCCAGCAGTGACAGGGGGTATAGCTACACCTTC. Residues: CASSDRGYSYTF.